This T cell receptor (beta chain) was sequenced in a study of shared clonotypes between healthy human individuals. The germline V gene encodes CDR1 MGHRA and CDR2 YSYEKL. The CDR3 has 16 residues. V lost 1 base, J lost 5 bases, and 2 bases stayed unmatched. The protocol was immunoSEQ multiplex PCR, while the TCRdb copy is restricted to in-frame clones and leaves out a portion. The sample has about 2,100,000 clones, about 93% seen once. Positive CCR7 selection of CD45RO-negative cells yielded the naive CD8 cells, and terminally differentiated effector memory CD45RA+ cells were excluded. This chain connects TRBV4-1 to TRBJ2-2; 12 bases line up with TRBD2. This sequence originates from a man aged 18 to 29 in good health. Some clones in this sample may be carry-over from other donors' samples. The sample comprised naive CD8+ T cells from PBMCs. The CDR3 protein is CASSQVTSGRTGELFF. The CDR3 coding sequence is TGCGCCAGCAGCCAAGTGACTAGCGGGAGAACCGGGGAGCTGTTTTTT.